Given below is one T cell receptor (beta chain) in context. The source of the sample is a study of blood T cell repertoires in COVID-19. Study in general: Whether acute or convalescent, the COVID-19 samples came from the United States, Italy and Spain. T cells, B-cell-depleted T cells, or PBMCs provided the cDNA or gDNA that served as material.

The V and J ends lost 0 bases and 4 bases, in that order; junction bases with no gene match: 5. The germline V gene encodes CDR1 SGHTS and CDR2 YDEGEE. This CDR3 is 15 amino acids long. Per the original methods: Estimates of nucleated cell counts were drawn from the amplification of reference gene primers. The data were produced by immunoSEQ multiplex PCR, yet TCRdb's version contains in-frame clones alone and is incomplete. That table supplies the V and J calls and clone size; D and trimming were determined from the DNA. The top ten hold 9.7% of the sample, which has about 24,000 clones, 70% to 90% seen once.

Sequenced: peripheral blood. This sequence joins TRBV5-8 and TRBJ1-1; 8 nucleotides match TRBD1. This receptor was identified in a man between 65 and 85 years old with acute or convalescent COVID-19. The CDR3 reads CASSLGDRHSTEAFF. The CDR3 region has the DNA TGTGCCAGCAGCTTGGGGGACAGGCATAGCACTGAAGCTTTCTTT.